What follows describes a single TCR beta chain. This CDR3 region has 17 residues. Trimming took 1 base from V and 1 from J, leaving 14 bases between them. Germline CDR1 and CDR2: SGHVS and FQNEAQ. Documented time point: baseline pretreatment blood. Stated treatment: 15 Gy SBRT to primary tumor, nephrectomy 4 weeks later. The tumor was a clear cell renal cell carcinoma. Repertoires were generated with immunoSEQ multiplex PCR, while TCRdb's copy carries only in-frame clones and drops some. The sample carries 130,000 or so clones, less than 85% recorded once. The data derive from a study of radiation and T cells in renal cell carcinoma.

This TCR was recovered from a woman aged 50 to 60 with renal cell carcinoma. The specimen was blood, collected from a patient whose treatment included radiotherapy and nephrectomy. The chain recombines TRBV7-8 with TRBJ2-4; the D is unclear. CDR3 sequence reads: CASSLGASSWAKNIQYF. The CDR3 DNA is TGTGCCAGCAGCTTAGGGGCCTCAAGTTGGGCCAAAAACATTCAGTACTTC.